This T cell receptor (beta chain) was captured in a study of cytomegalovirus exposure and HLA in healthy donors. The CDR3 has 16 amino acids. Germline assignment: CDR1 SEHNR and CDR2 FQNEAQ (reference sequence). V trimming: 3 bases; J trimming: 1 base; junction bases outside the gene matches: 8. The PCR used 60 Vbeta and 13 Jbeta primers. Per the authors' pipeline: It was a later analysis that counted about 80 million unique TCR beta chains, of which around 11 million were shared. The data were produced by immunoSEQ multiplex PCR, yet TCRdb's version contains in-frame clones alone and is incomplete. D and trimming were read from the DNA, whereas the V and J calls and clone size are those reported in that table. Recorded for this sample: approximately 61,000 clones.

V gene TRBV7-9 combines with J gene TRBJ2-5; 7 bases are a match to TRBD2. The source is a woman between 18 and 29 years old in good health and CMV-seronegative. Sequenced: PBMCs. CDR3 nucleotides: TGTGCCAGCAGCTTTCGTACTAGCGTAAGCCAAGAGACCCAGTACTTC. Its protein product is CASSFRTSVSQETQYF.